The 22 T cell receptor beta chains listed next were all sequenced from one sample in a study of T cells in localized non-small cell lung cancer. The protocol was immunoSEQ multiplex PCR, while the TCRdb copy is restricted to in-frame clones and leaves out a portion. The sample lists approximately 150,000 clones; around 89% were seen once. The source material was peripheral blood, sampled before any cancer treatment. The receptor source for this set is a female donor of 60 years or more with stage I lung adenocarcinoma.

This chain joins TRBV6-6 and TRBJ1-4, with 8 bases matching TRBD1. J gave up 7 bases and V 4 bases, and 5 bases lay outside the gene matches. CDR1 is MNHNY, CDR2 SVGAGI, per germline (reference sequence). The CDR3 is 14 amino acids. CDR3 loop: CASSSTGVGEKLFF. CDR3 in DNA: TGTGCCAGCAGTTCGACAGGGGTTGGTGAAAAACTGTTTTTT.

The CDR3 DNA is TGTGCCAGCAGTTTACTAGCGGGAGTTGTCGGGGAGCTGTTTTTT. This gives the protein CASSLLAGVVGELFF. The chain carries TRBV6-4 and TRBJ2-2, with 11 bases identical to TRBD2. This CDR3 has 15 amino acids. Germline V gives CDR1 MRHNA, CDR2 SNTAGT. V shed 5 bases, J shed 7 bases, and the junction held 6 bases outside the gene matches.

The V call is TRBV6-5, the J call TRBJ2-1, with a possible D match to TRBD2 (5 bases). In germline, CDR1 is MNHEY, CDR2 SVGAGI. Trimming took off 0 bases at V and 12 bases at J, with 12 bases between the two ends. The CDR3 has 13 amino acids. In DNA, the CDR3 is TGTGCCAGCAGTTACTCGCCTCGGGATGGGCAGTTCTTC. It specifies CASSYSPRDGQFF.

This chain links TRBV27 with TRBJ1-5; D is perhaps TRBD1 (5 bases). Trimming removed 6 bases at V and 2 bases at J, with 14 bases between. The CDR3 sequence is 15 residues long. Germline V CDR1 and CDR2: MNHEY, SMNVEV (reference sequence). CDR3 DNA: TGTGCCAGCAGACCTGAAGACAGACGCAATCAGCCCCAGCATTTT. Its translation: CASRPEDRRNQPQHF.

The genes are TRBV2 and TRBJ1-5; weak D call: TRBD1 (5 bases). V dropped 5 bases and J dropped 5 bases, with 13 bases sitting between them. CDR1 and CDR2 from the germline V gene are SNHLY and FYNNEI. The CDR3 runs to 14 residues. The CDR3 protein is CASSIRDGDQPQHF. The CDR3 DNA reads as TGTGCCAGCAGTATCCGGGACGGCGATCAGCCCCAGCATTTT.

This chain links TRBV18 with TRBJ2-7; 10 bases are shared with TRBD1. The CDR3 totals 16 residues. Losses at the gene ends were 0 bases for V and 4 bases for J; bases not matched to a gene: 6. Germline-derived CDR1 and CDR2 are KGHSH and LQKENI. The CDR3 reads CASSPPGTGESYEQYF. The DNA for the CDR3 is TGTGCCAGCTCACCACCAGGGACAGGGGAGTCATACGAGCAGTACTTC.

The CDR3: CASSESGWEETQYF. Here the CDR3 DNA reads TGCGCCAGCAGTGAGTCGGGGTGGGAAGAGACCCAGTACTTC. J is TRBJ2-5 and V is TRBV10-1; D unclear. Trimming pared 0 bases from V and 3 bases from J, leaving 8 bases between. The CDR3 totals 14 residues. Germline V CDR1 and CDR2: WNHNN, SYGVQD (reference sequence).

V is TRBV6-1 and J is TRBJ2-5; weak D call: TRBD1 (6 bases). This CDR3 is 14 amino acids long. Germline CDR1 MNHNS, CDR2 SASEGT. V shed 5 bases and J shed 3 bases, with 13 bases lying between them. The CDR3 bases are TGTGCCAGCAGTACTATTGCAGGGGAAGAGACCCAGTACTTC. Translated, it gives CASSTIAGEETQYF.

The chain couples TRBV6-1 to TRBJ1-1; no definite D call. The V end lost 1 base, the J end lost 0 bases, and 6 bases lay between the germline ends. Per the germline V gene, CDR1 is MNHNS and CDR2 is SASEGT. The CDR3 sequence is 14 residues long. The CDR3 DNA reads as TGTGCCAGCAGTGAAGGACTCATGAACACTGAAGCTTTCTTT. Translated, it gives CASSEGLMNTEAFF.

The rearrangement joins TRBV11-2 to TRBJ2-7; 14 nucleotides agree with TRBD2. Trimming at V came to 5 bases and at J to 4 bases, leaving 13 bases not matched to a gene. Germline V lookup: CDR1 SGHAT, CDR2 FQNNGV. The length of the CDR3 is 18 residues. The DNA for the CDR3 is TGTGCCAGCAGCCCGGGACTAGCGGGAGTCCCCCCATCTTACGAGCAGTACTTC. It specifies CASSPGLAGVPPSYEQYF.

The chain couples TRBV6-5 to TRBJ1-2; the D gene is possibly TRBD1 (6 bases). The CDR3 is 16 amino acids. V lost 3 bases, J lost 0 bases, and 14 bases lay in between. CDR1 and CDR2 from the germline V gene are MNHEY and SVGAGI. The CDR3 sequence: CASSYTGKTANYGYTF. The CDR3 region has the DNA TGTGCCAGCAGTTATACAGGGAAGACGGCTAACTATGGCTACACCTTC.

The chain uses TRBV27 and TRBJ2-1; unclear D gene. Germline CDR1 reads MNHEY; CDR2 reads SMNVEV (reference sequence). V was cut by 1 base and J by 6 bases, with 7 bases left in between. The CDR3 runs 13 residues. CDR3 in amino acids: CASSLFVTNEQFF. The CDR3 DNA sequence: TGTGCCAGCAGTTTATTTGTGACCAATGAGCAGTTCTTC.

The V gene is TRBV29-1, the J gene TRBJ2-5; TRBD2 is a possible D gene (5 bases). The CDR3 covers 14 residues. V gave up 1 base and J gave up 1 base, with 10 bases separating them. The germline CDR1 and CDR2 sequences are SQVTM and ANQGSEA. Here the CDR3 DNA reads TGCAGCGTTGAAGCGTCAGGACTCCAAGAGACCCAGTACTTC. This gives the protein CSVEASGLQETQYF.

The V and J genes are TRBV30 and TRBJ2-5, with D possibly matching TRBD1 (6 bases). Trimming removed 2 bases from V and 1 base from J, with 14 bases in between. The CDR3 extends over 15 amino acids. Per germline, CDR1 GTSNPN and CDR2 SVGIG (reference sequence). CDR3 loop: CAWSFYRVGQETQYF. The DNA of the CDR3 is TGTGCCTGGAGTTTCTACAGGGTAGGCCAAGAGACCCAGTACTTC. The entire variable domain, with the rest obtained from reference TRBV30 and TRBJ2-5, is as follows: SQTIHQWPATLVQPVGSPLSLECTVEGTSNPNLYWYRQAAGRGLQLLFYSVGIGQISSEVPQNLSASRPQDRQFILSSKKLLLSDSGFYLCAWSFYRVGQETQYFGPGTRLLVL.

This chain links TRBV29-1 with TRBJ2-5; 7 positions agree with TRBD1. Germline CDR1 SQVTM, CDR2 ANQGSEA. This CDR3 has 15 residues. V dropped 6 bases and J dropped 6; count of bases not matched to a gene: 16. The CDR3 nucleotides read TGCAGCGTCTCGGAGACAGGGCGCAGGAGAAAGACCCAGTACTTC. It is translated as CSVSETGRRRKTQYF.

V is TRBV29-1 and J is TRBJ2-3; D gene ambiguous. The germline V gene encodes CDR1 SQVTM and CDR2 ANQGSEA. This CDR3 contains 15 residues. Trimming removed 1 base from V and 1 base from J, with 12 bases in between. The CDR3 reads CSVEGWTMGTDTQYF. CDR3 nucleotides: TGCAGCGTTGAAGGCTGGACCATGGGCACAGATACGCAGTATTTT.

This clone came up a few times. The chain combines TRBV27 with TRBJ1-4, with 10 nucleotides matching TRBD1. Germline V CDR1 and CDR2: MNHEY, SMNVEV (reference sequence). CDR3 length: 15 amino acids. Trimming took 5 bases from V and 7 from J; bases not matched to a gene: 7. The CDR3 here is CASSLTGTGVEKLFF. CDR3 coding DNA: TGTGCCAGCAGTCTAACAGGGACAGGGGTTGAAAAACTGTTTTTT.

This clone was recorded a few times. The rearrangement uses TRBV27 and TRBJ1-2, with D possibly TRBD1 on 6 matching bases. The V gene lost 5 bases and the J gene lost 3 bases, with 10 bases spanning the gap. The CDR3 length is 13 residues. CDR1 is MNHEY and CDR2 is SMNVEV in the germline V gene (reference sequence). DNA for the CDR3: TGTGCCAGCAGTGCGGACAGTTACTATGGCTACACCTTC. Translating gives CASSADSYYGYTF.

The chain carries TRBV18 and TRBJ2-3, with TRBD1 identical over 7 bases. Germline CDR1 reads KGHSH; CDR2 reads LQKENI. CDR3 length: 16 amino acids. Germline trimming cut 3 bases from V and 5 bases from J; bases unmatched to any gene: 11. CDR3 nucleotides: TGTGCCAGCTCACCCCCTTCGGGACAGCCGGGAGATACGCAGTATTTT. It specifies CASSPPSGQPGDTQYF.

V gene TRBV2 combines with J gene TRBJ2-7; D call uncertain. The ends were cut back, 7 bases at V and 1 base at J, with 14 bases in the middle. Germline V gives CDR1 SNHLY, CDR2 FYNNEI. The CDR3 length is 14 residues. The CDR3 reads CASTLGMRSYEQYF. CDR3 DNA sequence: TGTGCCAGCACCCTTGGGATGAGATCCTACGAGCAGTACTTC.

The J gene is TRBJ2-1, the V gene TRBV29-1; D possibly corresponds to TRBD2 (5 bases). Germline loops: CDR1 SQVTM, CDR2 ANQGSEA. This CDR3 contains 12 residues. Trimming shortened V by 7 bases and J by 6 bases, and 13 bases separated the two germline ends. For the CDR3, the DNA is TGCAGCGCCCTGGACTGGAGCAATGAGCAGTTCTTC. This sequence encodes CSALDWSNEQFF.

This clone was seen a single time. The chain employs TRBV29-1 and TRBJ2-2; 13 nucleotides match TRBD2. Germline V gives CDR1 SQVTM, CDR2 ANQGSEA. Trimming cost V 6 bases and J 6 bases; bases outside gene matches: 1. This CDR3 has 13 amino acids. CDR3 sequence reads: CSVGLAGAGELFF. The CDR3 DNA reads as TGCAGCGTCGGACTAGCGGGAGCCGGGGAGCTGTTTTTT.